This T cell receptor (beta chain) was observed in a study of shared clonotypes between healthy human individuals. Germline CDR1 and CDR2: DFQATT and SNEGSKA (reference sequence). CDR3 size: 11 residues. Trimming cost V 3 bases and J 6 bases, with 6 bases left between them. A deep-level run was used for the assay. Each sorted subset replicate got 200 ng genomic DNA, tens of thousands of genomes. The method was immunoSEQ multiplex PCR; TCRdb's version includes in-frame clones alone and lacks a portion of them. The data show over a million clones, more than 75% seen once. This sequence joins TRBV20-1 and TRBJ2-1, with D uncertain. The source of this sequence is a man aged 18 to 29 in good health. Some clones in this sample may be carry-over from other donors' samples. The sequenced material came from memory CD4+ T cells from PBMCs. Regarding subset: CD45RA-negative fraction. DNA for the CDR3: TGCAGTGCTAGGGCCACCAATGAGCAGTTCTTC. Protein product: CSARATNEQFF.